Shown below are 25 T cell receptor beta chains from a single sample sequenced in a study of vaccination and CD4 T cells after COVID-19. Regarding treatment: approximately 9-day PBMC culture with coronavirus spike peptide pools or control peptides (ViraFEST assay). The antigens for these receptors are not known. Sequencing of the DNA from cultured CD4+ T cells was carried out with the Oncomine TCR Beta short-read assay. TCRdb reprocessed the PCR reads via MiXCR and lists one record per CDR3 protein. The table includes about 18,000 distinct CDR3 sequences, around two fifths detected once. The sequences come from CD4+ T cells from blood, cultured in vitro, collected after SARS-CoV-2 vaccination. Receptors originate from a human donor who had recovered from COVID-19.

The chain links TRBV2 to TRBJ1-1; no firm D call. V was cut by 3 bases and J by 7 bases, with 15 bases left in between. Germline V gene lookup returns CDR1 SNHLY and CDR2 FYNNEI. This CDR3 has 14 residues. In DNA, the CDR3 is TGTGCCAGCAGTGATTATTCATCCAGCGATGAAGCTTTCTTT. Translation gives CASSDYSSSDEAFF.

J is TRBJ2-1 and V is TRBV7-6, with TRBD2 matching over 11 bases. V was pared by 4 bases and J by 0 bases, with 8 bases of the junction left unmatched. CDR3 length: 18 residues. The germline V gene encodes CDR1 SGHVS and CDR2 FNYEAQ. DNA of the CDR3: TGTGCCAGCAGCTCAATCTCTAGCGGGGGGAGCTCCTACAATGAGCAGTTCTTC. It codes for CASSSISSGGSSYNEQFF.

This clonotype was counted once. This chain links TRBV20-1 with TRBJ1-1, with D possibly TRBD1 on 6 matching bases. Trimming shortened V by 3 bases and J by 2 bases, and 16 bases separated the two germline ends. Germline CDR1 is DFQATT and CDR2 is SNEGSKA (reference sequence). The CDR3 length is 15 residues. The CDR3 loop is CSASRDGGINTEAFF. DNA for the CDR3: TGCAGTGCTAGCCGAGACGGGGGCATAAACACTGAAGCTTTCTTT.

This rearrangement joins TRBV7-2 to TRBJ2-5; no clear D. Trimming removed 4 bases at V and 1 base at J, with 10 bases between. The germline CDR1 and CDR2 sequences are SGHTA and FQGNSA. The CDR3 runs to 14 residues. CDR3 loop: CASSWRALQETQYF. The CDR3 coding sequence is TGTGCCAGCAGCTGGCGCGCCCTCCAAGAGACCCAGTACTTC.

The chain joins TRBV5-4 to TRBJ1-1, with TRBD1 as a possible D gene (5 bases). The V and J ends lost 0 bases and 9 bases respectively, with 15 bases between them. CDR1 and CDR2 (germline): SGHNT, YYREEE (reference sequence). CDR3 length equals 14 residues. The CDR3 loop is CASSLVRGEGKAFF. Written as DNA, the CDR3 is TGTGCCAGCAGCTTGGTTCGGGGGGAAGGGAAAGCTTTCTTT.

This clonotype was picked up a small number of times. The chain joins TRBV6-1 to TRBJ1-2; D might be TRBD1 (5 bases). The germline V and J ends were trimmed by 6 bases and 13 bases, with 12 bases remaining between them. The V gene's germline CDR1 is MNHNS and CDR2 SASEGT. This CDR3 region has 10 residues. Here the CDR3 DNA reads TGTGCCAGCAGCGCTGTGGGGGTCACCTTC. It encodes CASSAVGVTF.

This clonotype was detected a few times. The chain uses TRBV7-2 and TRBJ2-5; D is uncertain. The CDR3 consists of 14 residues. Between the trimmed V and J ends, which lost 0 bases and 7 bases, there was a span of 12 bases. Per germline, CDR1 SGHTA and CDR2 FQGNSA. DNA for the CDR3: TGTGCCAGCAGCTTAGCGCGTCTGGAAGGGACCCAGTACTTC. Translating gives CASSLARLEGTQYF.

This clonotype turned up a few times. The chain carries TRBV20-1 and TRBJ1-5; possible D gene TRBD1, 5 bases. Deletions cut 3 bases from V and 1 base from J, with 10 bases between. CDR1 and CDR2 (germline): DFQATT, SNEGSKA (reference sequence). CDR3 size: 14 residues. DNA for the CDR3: TGCAGTGCTAGGAGGGGAGGGAGCAATCAGCCCCAGCATTTT. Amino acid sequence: CSARRGGSNQPQHF.

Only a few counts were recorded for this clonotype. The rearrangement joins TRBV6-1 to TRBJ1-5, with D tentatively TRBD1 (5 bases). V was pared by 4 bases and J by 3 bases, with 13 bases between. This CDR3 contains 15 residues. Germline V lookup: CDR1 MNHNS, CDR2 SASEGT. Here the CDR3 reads CASSVSKGTNQPQHF. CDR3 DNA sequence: TGTGCCAGCAGTGTCAGCAAGGGGACCAATCAGCCCCAGCATTTT.

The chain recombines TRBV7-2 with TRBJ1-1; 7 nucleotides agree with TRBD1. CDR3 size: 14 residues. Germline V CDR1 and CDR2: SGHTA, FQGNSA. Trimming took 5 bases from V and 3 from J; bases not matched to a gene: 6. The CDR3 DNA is TGTGCCAGCAGCAAACAGGGGAAGGACACTGAAGCTTTCTTT. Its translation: CASSKQGKDTEAFF.

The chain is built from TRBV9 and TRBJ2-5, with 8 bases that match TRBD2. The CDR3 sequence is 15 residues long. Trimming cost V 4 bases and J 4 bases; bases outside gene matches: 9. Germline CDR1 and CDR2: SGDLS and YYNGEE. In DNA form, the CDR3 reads TGTGCCAGCAGCCCGGGGGGGGATGGACGAGAGACCCAGTACTTC. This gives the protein CASSPGGDGRETQYF. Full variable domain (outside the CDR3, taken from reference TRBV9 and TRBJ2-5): DSGVTQTPKHLITATGQRVTLRCSPRSGDLSVYWYQQSLDQGLQFLIQYYNGEERAKGNILERFSAQQFPDLHSELNLSSLELGDSALYFCASSPGGDGRETQYFGPGTRLLVL.

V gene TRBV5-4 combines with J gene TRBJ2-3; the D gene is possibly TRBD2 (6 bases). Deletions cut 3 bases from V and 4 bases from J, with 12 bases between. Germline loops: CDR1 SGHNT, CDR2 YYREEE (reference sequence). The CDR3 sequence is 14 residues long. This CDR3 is CASSSQSGSDTQYF. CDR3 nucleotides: TGTGCCAGCAGCTCCCAGAGCGGGTCAGATACGCAGTATTTT.

The CDR3 here is CASRSGGSPQETQYF. In DNA form, the CDR3 reads TGCGCCAGCAGATCTGGGGGAAGCCCCCAAGAGACCCAGTACTTC. The chain combines TRBV5-1 with TRBJ2-5, with D possibly being TRBD1 or TRBD2 (5 bases each). With 5 bases removed from V and 1 base from J, the gap between germline ends came to 15 bases. The CDR3 sequence is 15 residues long. Germline-derived CDR1 and CDR2 are SGHRS and YFSETQ. The whole variable domain, filled in from reference TRBV5-1 and TRBJ2-5, reads KAGVTQTPRYLIKTRGQQVTLSCSPISGHRSVSWYQQTPGQGLQFLFEYFSETQRNKGNFPGRFSGRQFSNSRSEMNVSTLELGDSALYLCASRSGGSPQETQYFGPGTRLLVL.

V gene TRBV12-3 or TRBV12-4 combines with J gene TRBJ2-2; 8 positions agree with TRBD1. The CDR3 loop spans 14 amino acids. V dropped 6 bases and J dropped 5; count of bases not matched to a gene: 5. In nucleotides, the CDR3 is TGTGCCAGCAGGACCAGACAGGGGACCGGGGAGCTGTTTTTT. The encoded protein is CASRTRQGTGELFF.

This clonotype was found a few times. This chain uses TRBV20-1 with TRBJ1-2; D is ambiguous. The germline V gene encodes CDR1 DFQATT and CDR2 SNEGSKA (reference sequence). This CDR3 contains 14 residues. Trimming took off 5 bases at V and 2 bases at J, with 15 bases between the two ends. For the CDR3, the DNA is TGCAGTGCTGCCCCCGAAGGGTCCAACTATGGCTACACCTTC. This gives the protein CSAAPEGSNYGYTF.

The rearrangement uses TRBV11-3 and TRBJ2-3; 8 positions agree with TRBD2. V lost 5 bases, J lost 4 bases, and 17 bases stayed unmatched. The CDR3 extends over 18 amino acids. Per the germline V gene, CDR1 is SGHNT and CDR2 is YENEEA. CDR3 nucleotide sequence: TGTGCCAGCAGCCGAACACCAGTAGCGGGGATTGGAGCAGATACGCAGTATTTT. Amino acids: CASSRTPVAGIGADTQYF.

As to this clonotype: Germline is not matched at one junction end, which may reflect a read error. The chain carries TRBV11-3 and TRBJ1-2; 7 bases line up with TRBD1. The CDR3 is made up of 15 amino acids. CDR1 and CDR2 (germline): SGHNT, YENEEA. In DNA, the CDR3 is TGTGCCAGCAGCCCGACCACAGGGGCCGGCTATGGCCACACCTTC. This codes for CASSPTTGAGYGHTF.

The chain's CDR3 is CASSSLDRDPYEQYF. DNA of the CDR3: TGTGCCAGCAGCTCTCTCGACAGGGACCCCTACGAGCAGTACTTC. This chain links TRBV7-8 with TRBJ2-7; 7 positions match TRBD1. The CDR3 contains 15 residues. V lost 4 bases and J lost 2; bases outside the gene matches: 8. Per the germline V gene, CDR1 is SGHVS and CDR2 is FQNEAQ.

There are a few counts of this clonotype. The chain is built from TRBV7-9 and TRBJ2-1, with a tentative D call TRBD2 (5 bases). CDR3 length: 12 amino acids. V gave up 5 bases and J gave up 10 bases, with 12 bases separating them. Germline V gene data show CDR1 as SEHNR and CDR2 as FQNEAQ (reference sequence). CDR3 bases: TGTGCCAGCAGCCTCCGGGGAGTCGAGCAGTTCTTC. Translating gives CASSLRGVEQFF.

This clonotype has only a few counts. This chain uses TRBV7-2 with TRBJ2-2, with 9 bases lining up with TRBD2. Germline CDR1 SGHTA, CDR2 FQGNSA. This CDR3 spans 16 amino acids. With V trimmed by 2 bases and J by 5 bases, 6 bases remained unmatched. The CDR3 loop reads CASSLLSGGLTGELFF. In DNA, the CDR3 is TGTGCCAGCAGCTTACTTAGCGGGGGACTGACCGGGGAGCTGTTTTTT.

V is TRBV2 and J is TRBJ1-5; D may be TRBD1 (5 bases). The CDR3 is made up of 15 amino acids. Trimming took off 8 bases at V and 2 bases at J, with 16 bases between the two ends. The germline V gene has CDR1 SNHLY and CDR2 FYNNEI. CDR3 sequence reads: CASGMEGMGNQPQHF. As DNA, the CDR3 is TGTGCCAGCGGTATGGAGGGGATGGGCAATCAGCCCCAGCATTTT.

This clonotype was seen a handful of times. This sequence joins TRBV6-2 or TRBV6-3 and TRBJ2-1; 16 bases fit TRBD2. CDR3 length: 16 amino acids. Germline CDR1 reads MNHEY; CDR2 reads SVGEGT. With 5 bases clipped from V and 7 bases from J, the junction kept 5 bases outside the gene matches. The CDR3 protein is CASSKRGLAGGNEQFF. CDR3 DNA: TGTGCCAGCAGTAAGCGGGGACTAGCGGGGGGGAATGAGCAGTTCTTC.

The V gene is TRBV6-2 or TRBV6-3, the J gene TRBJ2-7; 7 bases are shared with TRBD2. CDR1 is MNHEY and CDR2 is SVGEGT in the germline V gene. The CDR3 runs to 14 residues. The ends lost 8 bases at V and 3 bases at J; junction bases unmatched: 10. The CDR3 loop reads CASGLSGANYEQYF. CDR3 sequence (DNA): TGTGCCAGCGGCCTAAGCGGGGCGAACTACGAGCAGTACTTC.

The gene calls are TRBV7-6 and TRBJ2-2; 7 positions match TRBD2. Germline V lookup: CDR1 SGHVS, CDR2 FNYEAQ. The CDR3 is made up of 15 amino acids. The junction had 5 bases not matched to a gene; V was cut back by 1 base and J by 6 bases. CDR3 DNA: TGTGCCAGCAGCTTAGGCGCTAGCGGTCCCGGGGAGCTGTTTTTT. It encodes CASSLGASGPGELFF.

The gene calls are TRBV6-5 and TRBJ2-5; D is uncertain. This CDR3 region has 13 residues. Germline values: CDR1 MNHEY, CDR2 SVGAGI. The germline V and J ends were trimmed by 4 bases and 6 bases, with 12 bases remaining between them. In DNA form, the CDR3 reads TGTGCCAGCAGTTTGGAAGCGAGGAAGACCCAGTACTTC. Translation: CASSLEARKTQYF.